The 13 T cell receptor beta chains given below trace back to one sample, sequenced in a study of siplizumab effects on memory and regulatory T cells. Produced via immunoSEQ multiplex PCR; TCRdb's table is partial and in-frame only. The sample records fewer than 85,000 clones, over 80% being singletons. The sequenced sample consisted of Tregs sorted from blood. These receptors were taken from a human donor in good health.

The gene calls are TRBV29-1 and TRBJ2-6; 10 bases are a match to TRBD1. CDR1 SQVTM and CDR2 ANQGSEA come from the germline V gene. This CDR3 has 16 residues. V was clipped by 3 bases and J by 2 bases; unmatched bases: 4. CDR3 coding DNA: TGCAGCGTTGATAGTGGACAGGGGGCTGGGGCCAACGTCCTGACTTTC. It yields the protein CSVDSGQGAGANVLTF.

This clone was counted between two and nine times. The gene calls are TRBV7-2 and TRBJ2-7, with 8 bases lining up with TRBD1. The CDR3 spans 14 residues. Looked up from germline, CDR1 is SGHTA and CDR2 is FQGNSA. V shed 5 bases, J shed 1 base, and the junction held 4 bases outside the gene matches. CDR3 coding DNA: TGTGCCAGCAGCCCACGGACAGGGTCCTACGAGCAGTACTTC. It yields the protein CASSPRTGSYEQYF.

The chain couples TRBV18 to TRBJ2-6, with a possible D match to TRBD1 (6 bases). The germline CDR1 and CDR2 sequences are KGHSH and LQKENI. The CDR3 is made up of 20 amino acids. Trimming removed 0 bases at V and 2 bases at J, with 20 bases between. CDR3 region: CASSPPIGQTKDTGANVLTF. In nucleotides, the CDR3 is TGTGCCAGCTCACCACCTATCGGACAGACGAAGGATACTGGGGCCAACGTCCTGACTTTC. Together with reference TRBV18 and TRBJ2-6, the CDR3 gives the full variable domain: NAGVMQNPRHLVRRRGQEARLRCSPMKGHSHVYWYRQLPEEGLKFMVYLQKENIIDESGMPKERFSAEFPKEGPSILRIQQVVRGDSAAYFCASSPPIGQTKDTGANVLTFGAGSRLTVL.

The chain employs TRBV18 and TRBJ2-5, with 7 bases that match TRBD2. Per germline, CDR1 KGHSH and CDR2 LQKENI. The V segment lost 4 bases and the J segment 5 bases; nucleotides outside the gene matches: 4. The CDR3 extends over 13 amino acids. CDR3 amino acids: CASSLQGGETQYF. In DNA form, the CDR3 reads TGTGCCAGCTCACTCCAGGGAGGGGAGACCCAGTACTTC.

This clone has a single count. V and J are TRBV4-1 and TRBJ2-2, with a possible D match to TRBD2 (5 bases). Germline CDR1 MGHRA, CDR2 YSYEKL. The CDR3 totals 14 residues. With 0 bases removed from V and 6 bases from J, the gap between germline ends came to 8 bases. CDR3 DNA: TGCGCCAGCAGCCAAGATGAGGGTCCCGGGGAGCTGTTTTTT. This sequence encodes CASSQDEGPGELFF.

V and J are TRBV4-2 and TRBJ2-3; D is undetermined. This CDR3 has 16 amino acids. Germline CDR1 reads LGHNA; CDR2 reads YNFKEQ. The germline V and J ends were trimmed by 0 bases and 2 bases, with 12 bases remaining between them. The CDR3 spells CASSQELVAPTDTQYF. The CDR3 nucleotides are TGTGCCAGCAGCCAAGAGTTGGTAGCCCCCACAGATACGCAGTATTTT.

The table lists this clone with a count of one. This chain uses TRBV6-1 with TRBJ2-7; either TRBD1 or TRBD2 may fit D (5 bases each). The V end lost 0 bases, the J end lost 2 bases, and 11 bases lay between the germline ends. This CDR3 has 15 residues. Looked up from germline, CDR1 is MNHNS and CDR2 is SASEGT. This CDR3 reads CASSEARGAPYEQYF. The CDR3, as DNA: TGTGCCAGCAGTGAAGCTCGAGGGGCCCCCTACGAGCAGTACTTC.

V is TRBV2 and J is TRBJ1-3, with D hard to call. CDR1 is SNHLY and CDR2 is FYNNEI in the germline V gene. The CDR3 loop spans 15 amino acids. V was clipped by 7 bases and J by 4 bases, with 17 bases between them. CDR3 region: CASKWELAPGNTIYF. In DNA, the CDR3 is TGTGCCAGCAAATGGGAGTTAGCTCCAGGAAACACCATATATTTT.

The genes are TRBV5-6 and TRBJ2-7; D unclear. Deletions cut 0 bases from V and 2 bases from J, with 9 bases between. The CDR3 has 14 amino acids. Germline loops: CDR1 SGHDT, CDR2 YYEEEE. The CDR3 spells CASSLGSRTYEQYF. The CDR3, as DNA: TGTGCCAGCAGCTTGGGTAGCCGGACCTACGAGCAGTACTTC.

V is TRBV30 and J is TRBJ1-1; no firm D call. V was shortened by 3 bases and J by 6 bases, with 8 bases between the two germline ends. This CDR3 has 11 residues. Germline V gene sequence: CDR1 GTSNPN, CDR2 SVGIG (reference sequence). The DNA of the CDR3 is TGTGCCTGGAGGCTCCCAGCTGAAGCTTTCTTT. Its protein product is CAWRLPAEAFF. The whole variable domain, remainder taken from reference TRBV30 and TRBJ1-1, is SQTIHQWPATLVQPVGSPLSLECTVEGTSNPNLYWYRQAAGRGLQLLFYSVGIGQISSEVPQNLSASRPQDRQFILSSKKLLLSDSGFYLCAWRLPAEAFFGQGTRLTVV.

This chain joins TRBV19 and TRBJ2-7; 10 bases are shared with TRBD2. This CDR3 contains 14 residues. V was clipped by 3 bases and J by 7 bases; unmatched bases: 6. Germline V gene data show CDR1 as LNHDA and CDR2 as SQIVND (reference sequence). The CDR3 DNA is TGTGCCAGTAGTATGAGCGGGGGGGCGGTGGAGCAGTACTTC. Its translation is CASSMSGGAVEQYF.

The chain joins TRBV5-6 to TRBJ1-1, with D possibly being TRBD1 (6 bases). This CDR3 region has 13 residues. V shed 0 bases and J shed 10 bases, with 13 bases lying between them. CDR1 is SGHDT, CDR2 YYEEEE, per germline. CDR3 amino acids: CASSLAGTLVAFF. DNA for the CDR3: TGTGCCAGCAGCTTGGCGGGGACACTGGTAGCTTTCTTT.

The chain joins TRBV5-1 to TRBJ2-5; the D gene is possibly TRBD1 (6 bases). The DNA end is a closer match to TRBJ2-7, so the J assignment may be wrong. The length of the CDR3 is 14 residues. Per the germline V gene, CDR1 is SGHRS and CDR2 is YFSETQ. The CDR3 bases are TGCGCCAGCAGCCCCCGGGACACTCACTACGAGCAGTACTTC. Encoded protein: CASSPRDTHYEQYF.